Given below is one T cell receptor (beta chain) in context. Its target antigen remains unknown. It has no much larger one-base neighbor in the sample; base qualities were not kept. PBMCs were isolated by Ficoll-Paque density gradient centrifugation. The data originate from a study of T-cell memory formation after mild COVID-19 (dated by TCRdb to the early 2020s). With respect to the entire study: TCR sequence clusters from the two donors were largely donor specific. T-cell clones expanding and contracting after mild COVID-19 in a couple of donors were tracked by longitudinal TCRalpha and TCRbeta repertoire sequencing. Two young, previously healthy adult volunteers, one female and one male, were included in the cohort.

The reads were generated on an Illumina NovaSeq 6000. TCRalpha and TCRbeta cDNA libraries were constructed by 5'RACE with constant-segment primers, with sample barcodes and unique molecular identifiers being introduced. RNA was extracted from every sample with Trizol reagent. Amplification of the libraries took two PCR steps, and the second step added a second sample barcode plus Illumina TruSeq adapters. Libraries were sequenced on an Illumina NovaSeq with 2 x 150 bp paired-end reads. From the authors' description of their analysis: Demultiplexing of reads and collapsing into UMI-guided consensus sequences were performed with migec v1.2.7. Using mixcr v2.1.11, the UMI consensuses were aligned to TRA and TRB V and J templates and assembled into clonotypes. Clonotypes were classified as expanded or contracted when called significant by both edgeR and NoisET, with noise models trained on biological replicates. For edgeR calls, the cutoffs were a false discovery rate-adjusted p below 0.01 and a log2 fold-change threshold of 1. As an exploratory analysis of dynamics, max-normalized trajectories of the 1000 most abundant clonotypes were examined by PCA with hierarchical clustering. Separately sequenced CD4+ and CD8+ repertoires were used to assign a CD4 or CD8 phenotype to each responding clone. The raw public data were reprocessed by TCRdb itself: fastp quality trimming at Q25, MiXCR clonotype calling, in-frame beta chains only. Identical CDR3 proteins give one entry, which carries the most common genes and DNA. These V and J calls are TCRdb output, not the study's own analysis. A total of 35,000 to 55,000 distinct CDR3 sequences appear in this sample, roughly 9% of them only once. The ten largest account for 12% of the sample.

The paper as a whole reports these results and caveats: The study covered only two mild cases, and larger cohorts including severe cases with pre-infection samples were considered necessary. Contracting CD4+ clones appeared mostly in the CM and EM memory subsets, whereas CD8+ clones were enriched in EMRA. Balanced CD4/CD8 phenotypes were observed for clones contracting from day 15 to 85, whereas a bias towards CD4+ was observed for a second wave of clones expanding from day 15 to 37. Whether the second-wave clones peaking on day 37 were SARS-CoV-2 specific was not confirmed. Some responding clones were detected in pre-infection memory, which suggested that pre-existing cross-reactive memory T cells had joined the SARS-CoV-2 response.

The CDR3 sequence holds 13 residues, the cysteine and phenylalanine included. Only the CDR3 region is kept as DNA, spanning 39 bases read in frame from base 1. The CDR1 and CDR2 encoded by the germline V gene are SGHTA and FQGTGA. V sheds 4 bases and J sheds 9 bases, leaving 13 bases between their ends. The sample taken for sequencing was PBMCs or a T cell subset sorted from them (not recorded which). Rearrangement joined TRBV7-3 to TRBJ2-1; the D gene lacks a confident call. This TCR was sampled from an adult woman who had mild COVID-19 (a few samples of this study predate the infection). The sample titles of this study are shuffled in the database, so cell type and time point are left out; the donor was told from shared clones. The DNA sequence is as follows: TGTGCCAGCAGCTCAGACCTCCGAGGTGAGCAGTTCTTC. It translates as CASSSDLRGEQFF.